Detailed here is one T cell receptor beta chain. Enrolled through a virtual design, the participants were between roughly 18 and 90 years of age and came from about two dozen US areas. This entry is derived from a study of blood T cell repertoires in COVID-19. Study background: There were acute and convalescent COVID-19 samples, and they came from the United States, Italy and Spain. In each case, the material was cDNA or gDNA derived from T cells, B-cell-depleted T cells, or PBMCs.

The V segment lost 1 base and the J segment 4 bases; nucleotides outside the gene matches: 0. Germline CDR1 and CDR2: MGHRA and YSYEKL. There are 14 residues in the CDR3. In the original analysis: Estimation of nucleated cell counts was performed using reference gene primer amplification. The method was immunoSEQ multiplex PCR; TCRdb's version includes in-frame clones alone and lacks a portion of them. V and J calls plus clone size are reproduced from that table; the DNA served to infer D and trimming. The profile shows under 500,000 clones, approximately 90% of them singletons. J is TRBJ2-7 and V is TRBV4-1; 11 bases are shared with TRBD2. Material: PBMCs or T cells enriched from blood (not recorded which). The TCR originated in a woman under 30 with acute COVID-19. The CDR3 here is CASSQVAGGYEQYF. CDR3 bases: TGCGCCAGCAGCCAAGTAGCGGGGGGGTACGAGCAGTACTTC.